Sequencing of this T cell receptor (beta chain) was carried out in a study of technical replicates of blood from several donors. This CDR3 is built from 13 residues. Germline lookup yields CDR1 MNHEY and CDR2 SMNVEV (reference sequence). Trimming shortened V by 5 bases and J by 6 bases, and 11 bases separated the two germline ends. The repertoire was sequenced with immunoSEQ multiplex PCR; TCRdb's copy has only in-frame clones and lacks some. The repertoire holds tens of thousands of clones, with about 96% as singletons. The sample taken for sequencing was T cells isolated from PBMCs. J is TRBJ1-5 and V is TRBV27; D gene ambiguous. The receptor's source is a human donor in good health. The DNA of the CDR3 is TGTGCCAGCAGTCCGGGGTTCGGTCAGCCCCAGCATTTT. This translates into CASSPGFGQPQHF.